This TCR beta chain was obtained from a study of HIV-infected patients and healthy controls. TCRdb analysed the 5' RACE reads with MiXCR anew, one entry per CDR3 protein. The top ten clones hold 1.4% of a sample with about 64,000 distinct CDR3 sequences, less than 20% of them seen once. Germline V gene data show CDR1 as SQVTM and CDR2 as ANQGSEA. The CDR3 has 9 amino acids. V was cut by 3 bases and J by 7 bases, with 3 bases left in between. The TCR originated in a human donor in good health. This chain joins TRBV29-1 and TRBJ1-1; D not certain. The source material was CD4+ T cells from blood. Here the CDR3 reads CSVDGEAFF. The CDR3 DNA reads TGCAGCGTTGACGGTGAAGCTTTCTTT.